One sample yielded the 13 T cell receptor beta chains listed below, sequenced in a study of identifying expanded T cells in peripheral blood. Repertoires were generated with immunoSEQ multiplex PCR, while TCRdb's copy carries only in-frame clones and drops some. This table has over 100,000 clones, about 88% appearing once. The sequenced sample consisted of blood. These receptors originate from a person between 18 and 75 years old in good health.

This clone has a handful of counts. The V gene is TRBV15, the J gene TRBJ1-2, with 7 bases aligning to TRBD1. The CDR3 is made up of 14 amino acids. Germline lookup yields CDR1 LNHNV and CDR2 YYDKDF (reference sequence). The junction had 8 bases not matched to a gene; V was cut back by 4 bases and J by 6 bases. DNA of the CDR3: TGTGCCACCAGCAAAGACAGGGCCGGGGATGGCTACACCTTC. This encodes CATSKDRAGDGYTF. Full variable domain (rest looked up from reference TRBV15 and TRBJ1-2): DAMVIQNPRYQVTQFGKPVTLSCSQTLNHNVMYWYQQKSSQAPKLLFHYYDKDFNNEADTPDNFQSRRPNTSFCFLDIRSPGLGDTAMYLCATSKDRAGDGYTFGSGTRLTVV.

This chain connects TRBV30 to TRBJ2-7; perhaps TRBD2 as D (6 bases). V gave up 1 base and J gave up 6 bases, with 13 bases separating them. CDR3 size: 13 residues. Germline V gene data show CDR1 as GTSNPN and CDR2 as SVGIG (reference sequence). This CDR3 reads CAWSAQGLGEQYF. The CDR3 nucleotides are TGTGCCTGGAGTGCCCAGGGACTCGGCGAGCAGTACTTC.

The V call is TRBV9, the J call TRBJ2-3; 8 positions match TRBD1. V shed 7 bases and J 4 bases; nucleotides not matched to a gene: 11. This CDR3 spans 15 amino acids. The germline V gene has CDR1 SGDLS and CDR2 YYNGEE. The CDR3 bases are TGTGCCAGCTCCGTGTGGACAGGGTTGGCAGATACGCAGTATTTT. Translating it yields CASSVWTGLADTQYF. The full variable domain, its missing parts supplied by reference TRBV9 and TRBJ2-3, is DSGVTQTPKHLITATGQRVTLRCSPRSGDLSVYWYQQSLDQGLQFLIQYYNGEERAKGNILERFSAQQFPDLHSELNLSSLELGDSALYFCASSVWTGLADTQYFGPGTRLTVL.

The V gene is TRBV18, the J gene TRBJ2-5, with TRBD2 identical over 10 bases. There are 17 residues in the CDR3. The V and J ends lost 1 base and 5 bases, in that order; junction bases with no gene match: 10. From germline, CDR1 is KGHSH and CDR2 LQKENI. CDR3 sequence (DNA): TGTGCCAGCTCACCACGTCTAGCGGGGGTTACGGGGGAGACCCAGTACTTC. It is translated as CASSPRLAGVTGETQYF.

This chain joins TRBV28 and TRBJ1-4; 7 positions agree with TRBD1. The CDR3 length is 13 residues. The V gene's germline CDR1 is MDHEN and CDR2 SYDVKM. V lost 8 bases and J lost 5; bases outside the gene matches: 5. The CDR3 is CASLGTENEKLFF. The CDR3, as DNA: TGTGCCAGCCTGGGGACAGAGAATGAAAAACTGTTTTTT.

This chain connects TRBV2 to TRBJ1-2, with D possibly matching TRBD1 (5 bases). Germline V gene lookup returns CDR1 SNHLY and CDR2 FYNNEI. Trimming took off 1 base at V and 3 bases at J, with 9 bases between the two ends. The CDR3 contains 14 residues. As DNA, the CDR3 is TGTGCCAGCAGTGAAGGGGGCTCGGACTATGGCTACACCTTC. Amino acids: CASSEGGSDYGYTF.

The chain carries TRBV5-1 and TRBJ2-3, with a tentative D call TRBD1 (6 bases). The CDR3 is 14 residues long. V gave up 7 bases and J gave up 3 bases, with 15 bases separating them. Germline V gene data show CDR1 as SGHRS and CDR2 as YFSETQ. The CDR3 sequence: CASARQAPTDTQYF. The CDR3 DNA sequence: TGCGCCAGCGCACGACAGGCGCCGACAGATACGCAGTATTTT.

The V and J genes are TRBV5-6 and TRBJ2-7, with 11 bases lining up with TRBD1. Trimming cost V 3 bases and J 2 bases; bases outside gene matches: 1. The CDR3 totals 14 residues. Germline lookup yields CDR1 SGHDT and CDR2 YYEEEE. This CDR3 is CASSWGQGAYEQYF. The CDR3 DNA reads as TGTGCCAGCAGCTGGGGACAGGGGGCCTACGAGCAGTACTTC. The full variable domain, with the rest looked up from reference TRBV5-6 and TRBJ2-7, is DAGVTQSPTHLIKTRGQQVTLRCSPKSGHDTVSWYQQALGQGPQFIFQYYEEEERQRGNFPDRFSGHQFPNYSSELNVNALLLGDSALYLCASSWGQGAYEQYFGPGTRLTVT.

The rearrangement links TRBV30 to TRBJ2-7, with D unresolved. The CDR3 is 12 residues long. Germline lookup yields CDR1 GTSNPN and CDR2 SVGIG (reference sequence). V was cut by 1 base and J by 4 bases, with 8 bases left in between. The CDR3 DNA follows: TGTGCCTGGAGTGACAGCGAATACGAGCAGTACTTC. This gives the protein CAWSDSEYEQYF.

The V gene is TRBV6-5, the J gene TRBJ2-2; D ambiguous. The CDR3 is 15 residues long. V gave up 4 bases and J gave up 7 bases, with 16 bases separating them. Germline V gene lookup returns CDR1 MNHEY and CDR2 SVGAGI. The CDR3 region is CASSSTRLLNGELFF. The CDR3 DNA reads TGTGCCAGCAGTTCGACTCGCCTTCTTAACGGGGAGCTGTTTTTT.

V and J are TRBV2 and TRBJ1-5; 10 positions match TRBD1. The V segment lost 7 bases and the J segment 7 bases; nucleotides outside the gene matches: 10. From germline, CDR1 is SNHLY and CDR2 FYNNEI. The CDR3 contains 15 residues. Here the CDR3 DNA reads TGTGCCAGCACCTTGGGGACAGGGGCTGGACAGCCCCAGCATTTT. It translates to CASTLGTGAGQPQHF. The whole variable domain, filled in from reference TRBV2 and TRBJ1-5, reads EPEVTQTPSHQVTQMGQEVILRCVPISNHLYFYWYRQILGQKVEFLVSFYNNEISEKSEIFDDQFSVERPDGSNFTLKIRSTKLEDSAMYFCASTLGTGAGQPQHFGDGTRLSIL.

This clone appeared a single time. CDR3 residues: CSVEAGVYTQYF. CDR3 in DNA: TGCAGCGTTGAAGCGGGGGTTTATACGCAGTATTTT. The chain recombines TRBV29-1 with TRBJ2-3, with a tentative D call TRBD2 (6 bases). Germline V lookup: CDR1 SQVTM, CDR2 ANQGSEA. The CDR3 covers 12 residues. Trimming cost V 1 base and J 7 bases, with 9 bases left between them.

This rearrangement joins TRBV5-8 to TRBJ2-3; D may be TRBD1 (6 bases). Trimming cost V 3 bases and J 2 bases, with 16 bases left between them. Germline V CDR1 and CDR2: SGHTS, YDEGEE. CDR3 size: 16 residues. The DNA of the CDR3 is TGTGCCAGCAGCTGGTCACCACGGACAGACACAGATACGCAGTATTTT. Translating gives CASSWSPRTDTDTQYF.